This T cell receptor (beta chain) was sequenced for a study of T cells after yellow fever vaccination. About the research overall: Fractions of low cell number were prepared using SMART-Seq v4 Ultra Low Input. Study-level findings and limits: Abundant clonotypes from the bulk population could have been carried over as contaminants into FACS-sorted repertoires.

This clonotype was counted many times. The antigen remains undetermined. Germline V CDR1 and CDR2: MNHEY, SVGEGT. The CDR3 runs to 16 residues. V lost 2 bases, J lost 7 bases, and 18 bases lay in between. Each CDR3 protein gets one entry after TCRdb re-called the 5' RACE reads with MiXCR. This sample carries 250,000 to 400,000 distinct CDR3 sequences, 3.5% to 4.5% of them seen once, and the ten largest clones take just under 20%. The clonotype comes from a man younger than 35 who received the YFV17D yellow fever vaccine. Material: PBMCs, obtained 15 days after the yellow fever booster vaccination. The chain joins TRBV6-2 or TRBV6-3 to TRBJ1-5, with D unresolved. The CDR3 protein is CASSYTRVGYDQPQHF. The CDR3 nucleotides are TGTGCCAGCAGTTACACGCGCGTGGGGTATGACCAGCCCCAGCATTTT.